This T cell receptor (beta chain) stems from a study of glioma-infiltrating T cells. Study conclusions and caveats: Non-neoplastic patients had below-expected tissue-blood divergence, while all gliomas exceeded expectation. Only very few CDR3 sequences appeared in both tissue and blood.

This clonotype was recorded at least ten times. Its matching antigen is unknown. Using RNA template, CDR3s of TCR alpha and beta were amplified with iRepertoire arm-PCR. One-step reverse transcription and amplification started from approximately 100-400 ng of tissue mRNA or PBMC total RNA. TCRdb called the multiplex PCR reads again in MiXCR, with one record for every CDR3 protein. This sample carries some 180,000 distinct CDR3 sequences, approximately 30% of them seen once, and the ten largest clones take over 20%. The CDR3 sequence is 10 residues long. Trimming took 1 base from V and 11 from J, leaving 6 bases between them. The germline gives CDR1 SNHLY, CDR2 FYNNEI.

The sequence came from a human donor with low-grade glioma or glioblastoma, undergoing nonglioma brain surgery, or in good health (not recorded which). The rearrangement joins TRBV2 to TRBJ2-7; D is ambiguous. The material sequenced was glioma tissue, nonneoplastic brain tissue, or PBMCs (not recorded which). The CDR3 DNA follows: TGTGCCAGCAGTGAAGATAAAGAGTACTTC. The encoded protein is CASSEDKEYF.